What follows describes a single T cell receptor (beta chain). These data belong to a study of blood T cell repertoires in COVID-19. Within 2 weeks before study entry, exposed participants met a COVID-19 case. Trimming left V 4 bases short and J 0 bases short, with 20 bases between. CDR1 is LGHDT, CDR2 YNNKEL, per germline (reference sequence). The CDR3 has 18 amino acids. The method was immunoSEQ multiplex PCR; TCRdb's version includes in-frame clones alone and lacks a portion of them. Among about 220,000 clones listed, about 90% were seen once. Sequenced input: PBMCs or T cells enriched from blood (not recorded which). The sequence derives from a man aged 25 to 40 who had been exposed to COVID-19. The rearrangement joins TRBV3-1 (or the pseudogene TRBV3-2) to TRBJ2-3; D ambiguous. The CDR3 nucleotides read TGTGCCAGCAGCCCCGCCCCCCTTTTAGCCCGAAGCACAGATACGCAGTATTTT. Amino acid sequence: CASSPAPLLARSTDTQYF.